These 13 T cell receptor beta chains came from one sample sequenced in a study of T cells after yellow fever vaccination. Each CDR3 protein gets one entry after TCRdb re-called the 5' RACE reads with MiXCR. The sample lists around 140,000 distinct CDR3 sequences, 7.7% occurring once. Source: CD4+ T cells sorted from PBMCs, taken 5 days after the yellow fever booster vaccination. Every receptor here comes from a man aged 30 to 45 who received the YFV17D yellow fever vaccine.

This clonotype has a single count. A clone one base away is much larger, so this may be a read error. V is TRBV9 and J is TRBJ2-1; D remains unclear. CDR1 and CDR2 from the germline V gene are SGDLS and YYNGEE. The CDR3 is 15 amino acids. CDR3 protein: CPSTPSISSYNEQFF. CDR3 DNA sequence: TGTCCCAGCACCCCCTCAATTAGCTCCTACAATGAGCAGTTCTTC. The whole variable domain, remainder taken from reference TRBV9 and TRBJ2-1, is DSGVTQTPKHLITATGQRVTLRCSPRSGDLSVYWYQQSLDQGLQFLIQYYNGEERAKGNILERFSAQQFPDLHSELNLSSLELGDSALYFCPSTPSISSYNEQFFGPGTRLTVL.

This clonotype was found many times. The gene calls are TRBV3-1 and TRBJ1-1, with 9 bases matching TRBD1. CDR1 and CDR2 from the germline V gene are LGHDT and YNNKEL (reference sequence). CDR3 size: 14 residues. The V segment lost 6 bases and the J segment 0 bases; nucleotides outside the gene matches: 2. Here the CDR3 DNA reads TGTGCCAGCAGTCGGGACAGGGTGAACACTGAAGCTTTCTTT. Amino acids: CASSRDRVNTEAFF.

CDR3 DNA: TGTGCCTGGAGTTCGACAGGGACCACTGAAGCTTTCTTT. Protein sequence: CAWSSTGTTEAFF. The V and J genes are TRBV30 and TRBJ1-1, with 7 nucleotides matching TRBD1. V dropped 2 bases and J dropped 4; count of bases not matched to a gene: 4. The CDR3 covers 13 residues. Germline V gene sequence: CDR1 GTSNPN, CDR2 SVGIG (reference sequence).

This clonotype was seen a handful of times. The germline gene is not matched at one end of the junction; a read error may be the cause. The genes are TRBV20-1 and TRBJ2-3, with D unclear. Germline loops: CDR1 DFQATT, CDR2 SNEGSKA (reference sequence). The CDR3 is 16 amino acids. The CDR3 DNA sequence: TGCAGTGCCAGAGGTTGGGATCAGACGGGCCCGGAGACGCAGTATTTT. It codes for CSARGWDQTGPETQYF.

This clonotype came up many times. The rearrangement uses TRBV5-1 and TRBJ1-2; unclear D gene. This CDR3 is built from 13 residues. V lost 3 bases to trimming and J lost 8 bases, with 14 bases between them. Germline CDR1 is SGHRS and CDR2 is YFSETQ. Here the CDR3 DNA reads TGCGCCAGCAGCTCCCCTCCTTTGGGGGGCTACACCTTC. It yields the protein CASSSPPLGGYTF.

The chain has TRBV25-1 and TRBJ2-5; 13 bases map to TRBD2. Per the germline V gene, CDR1 is MGHDK and CDR2 is SYGVNS. V shed 1 base, J shed 2 bases, and the junction held 4 bases outside the gene matches. The CDR3 runs to 17 residues. The CDR3 nucleotides are TGTGCCAGCAGTGAATTTGCGGGACTAGCGGGGCAAGAGACCCAGTACTTC. This gives the protein CASSEFAGLAGQETQYF.

The table lists this clonotype with a few counts. The chain is built from TRBV3-1 and TRBJ2-5; D tentatively fits TRBD1 or TRBD2 (5 bases each). The CDR3 covers 15 residues. The germline gives CDR1 LGHDT, CDR2 YNNKEL (reference sequence). Trimming shortened V by 4 bases and J by 5 bases, and 17 bases separated the two germline ends. In DNA form, the CDR3 reads TGTGCCAGCAGCCGCAGAACGGGACGCGGGGAGACCCAGTACTTC. This gives the protein CASSRRTGRGETQYF.

This clonotype was counted many times. This chain connects TRBV7-7 to TRBJ2-5; 11 bases fit TRBD2. CDR1 is SSHAT, CDR2 FNYEAQ, per germline (reference sequence). The CDR3 length is 14 residues. Losses at the gene ends were 5 bases for V and 3 bases for J; bases not matched to a gene: 2. This CDR3 reads CASSLTSGEETQYF. For the CDR3, the DNA is TGTGCCAGCAGCCTGACTAGCGGGGAAGAGACCCAGTACTTC. The full variable domain, completed using reference TRBV7-7 and TRBJ2-5, is GAGVSQSPRYKVTKRGQDVTLRCDPISSHATLYWYQQALGQGPEFLTYFNYEAQPDKSGLPSDRFSAERPEGSISTLTIQRTEQRDSAMYRCASSLTSGEETQYFGPGTRLLVL.

The chain couples TRBV10-1 to TRBJ2-5; TRBD1 aligns across 8 bases. Trimming removed 6 bases from V and 1 base from J; junction bases left unmatched: 10. Germline assignment: CDR1 WNHNN and CDR2 SYGVQD (reference sequence). The CDR3 has 16 residues. The CDR3 is CASSRGQGAGQETQYF. The CDR3 region has the DNA TGCGCCAGCAGCCGAGGACAGGGCGCCGGCCAAGAGACCCAGTACTTC.

The V call is TRBV20-1, the J call TRBJ1-1; D remains ambiguous. Trimming took 3 bases from V and 4 from J, leaving 18 bases between them. This CDR3 has 15 residues. Per germline, CDR1 DFQATT and CDR2 SNEGSKA (reference sequence). The CDR3 DNA reads as TGCAGTGCTAGGGGTTTCCGAGGTGGGAGCACTGAAGCTTTCTTT. Its translation: CSARGFRGGSTEAFF.

This clonotype was picked up many times. This chain links TRBV5-1 with TRBJ2-7, with 9 bases matching TRBD2. This CDR3 contains 16 residues. CDR1 is SGHRS and CDR2 is YFSETQ in the germline V gene. The V and J ends lost 6 bases and 2 bases, in that order; junction bases with no gene match: 12. CDR3 nucleotide sequence: TGCGCCAGCATGCCCGACTTTGGCGGGAGGGCCTACGAGCAGTACTTC. It codes for CASMPDFGGRAYEQYF.

This clonotype was counted many times. J is TRBJ2-3 and V is TRBV4-1; no firm D call. Germline V lookup: CDR1 MGHRA, CDR2 YSYEKL. CDR3 length equals 15 residues. Trimming cost V 3 bases and J 4 bases, with 14 bases left between them. The CDR3 DNA reads TGCGCCAGCAGCCATGACCACTTTTCAGCAGATACGCAGTATTTT. Translating it yields CASSHDHFSADTQYF.

This clonotype showed up many times. CDR3 loop: CASSLQGPQETQYF. The CDR3 nucleotides are TGTGCCAGCAGCTTACAGGGACCCCAAGAGACCCAGTACTTC. The genes are TRBV7-3 and TRBJ2-5, with D possibly called TRBD1 or TRBD2 (5 bases each). Germline V CDR1 and CDR2: SGHTA, FQGTGA. Trimming left V 2 bases short and J 1 base short, with 8 bases between. The CDR3 extends over 14 amino acids. Full variable domain (missing parts from reference TRBV7-3 and TRBJ2-5): GAGVSQTPSNKVTEKGKYVELRCDPISGHTALYWYRQSLGQGPEFLIYFQGTGAADDSGLPNDRFFAVRPEGSVSTLKIQRTERGDSAVYLCASSLQGPQETQYFGPGTRLLVL.